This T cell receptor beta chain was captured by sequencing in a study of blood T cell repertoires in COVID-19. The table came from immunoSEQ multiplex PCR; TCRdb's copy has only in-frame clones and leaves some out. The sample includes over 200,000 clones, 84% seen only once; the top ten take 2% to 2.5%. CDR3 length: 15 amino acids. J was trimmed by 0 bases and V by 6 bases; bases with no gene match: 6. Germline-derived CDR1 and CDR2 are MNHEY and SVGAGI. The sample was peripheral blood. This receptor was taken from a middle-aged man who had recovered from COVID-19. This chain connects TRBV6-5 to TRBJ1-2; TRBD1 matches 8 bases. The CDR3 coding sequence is TGTGCCAGCAGAATACAGGGGGAGGCTAACTATGGCTACACCTTC. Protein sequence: CASRIQGEANYGYTF.